This is a list of T cell receptor beta chains from one sample in a study of T cells in Graves' hyperthyroidism and ophthalmopathy. A single record per CDR3 protein comes from TCRdb applying MiXCR to the multiplex PCR reads. Among around 690,000 distinct CDR3 sequences listed, 15% to 20% were seen once. Sequenced sample: blood. The receptor set was obtained from a man aged 45 to 65 with Graves' hyperthyroidism. CDR3s include the opening cysteine and the closing phenylalanine or tryptophan. D genes are given only for firm matches. Clone size, where shown, is once, few, many, or a class for clones that have expanded.

14 | TRBJ2-7 | many | . | TRBV28 | TGTGCCAGCAGTTTATACGGACAGCCCTACGAGCAGTACTTC | CASSLYGQPYEQYF
15 | TRBJ1-6 | few | TRBD1 | TRBV7-9 | TGTGCCAGCAGCCCTGGGACAGGGTTGAATTCACCCCTCCACTTT | CASSPGTGLNSPLHF
18 | TRBJ2-1 | many | TRBD2 | TRBV12-3/TRBV12-4 | TGTGCCAGCAGTTTTCGATACCGTTCTAGCGGGGGCAACAATGAGCAGTTCTTC | CASSFRYRSSGGNNEQFF
14 | TRBJ2-7 | . | TRBD2 | TRBV28 | TGTGCCAGCAGTTTAAAGCGGGAGTTCTACGAGCAGTACTTC | CASSLKREFYEQYF
16 | TRBJ2-3 | many | . | TRBV2 | TGTGCCAGCAGTGAAGCGCGGGCCCAGGAAGGAGATACGCAGTATTTT | CASSEARAQEGDTQYF
15 | TRBJ2-7 | few | . | TRBV10-2 | TGCGCCAGCAGTGAGCGCCCCGGGCCTAGGAACGAGCAGTACTTC | CASSERPGPRNEQYF
16 | TRBJ2-7 | . | . | TRBV27 | TGTGCCAGCAGTCAAAACCGACTAGTAGCTAACTACGAGCAGTACTTC | CASSQNRLVANYEQYF
19 | TRBJ1-2 | few | . | TRBV29-1 | TGCAGCGTTGATGGGTATAAGGTGGGGACTGTCTTCTATAACTATGGCTACACCTTC | CSVDGYKVGTVFYNYGYTF
14 | TRBJ2-5 | many | TRBD2 | TRBV28 | TGTGCCAGCAGTTTGCCGCGGGAGGTAGAGACCCAGTACTTC | CASSLPREVETQYF
16 | TRBJ2-1 | . | . | TRBV19 | TGTGCCAGTATTCCCAGCGGTCCGAGCTCCTACAATGAGCAGTTCTTC | CASIPSGPSSYNEQFF
15 | TRBJ2-5 | many | TRBD1 | TRBV7-2 | TGTGCCAGCAGCTTAAGACAGGGGGCGAGAAAGACCCAGTACTTC | CASSLRQGARKTQYF
17 | TRBJ2-3 | . | TRBD2 | TRBV3-1 | TGTGCCAGCAGCCAAGGGTTAGCGGGAGGGCCTTCAGATACGCAGTATTTT | CASSQGLAGGPSDTQYF
13 | TRBJ1-1 | . | . | TRBV19 | TGTGCCAGTAGGGGAAAATCGAACACTGAAGCTTTCTTT | CASRGKSNTEAFF
13 | TRBJ2-7 | . | TRBD1 | TRBV27 | TGTGCCACGAGGGGACAGAATAATCACGAGCAGTACTTC | CATRGQNNHEQYF
14 | TRBJ2-5 | many | . | TRBV15 | TGTGCCACCAGCAGAGTCCTGGAACAAGAGACCCAGTACTTC | CATSRVLEQETQYF
14 | TRBJ1-1 | many | TRBD1 | TRBV2 | TGTGCCATCTATCCGGGACAGGGGGCAATTGGAGCTTTCTTT | CAIYPGQGAIGAFF
16 | TRBJ2-1 | . | . | TRBV5-1 | TGCGCCAGCAGCCTCGCACAAGGGGGCTCCTACAATGAGCAGTTCTTC | CASSLAQGGSYNEQFF
15 | TRBJ1-1 | . | . | TRBV5-1 | TGCGCCAGCAGCTTCACAGGGTCTCCAACGACTGAAGCTTTCTTT | CASSFTGSPTTEAFF
14 | TRBJ2-6 | few | . | TRBV5-1 | TGCGCCAGCAGCTCGGTGGTAGGAGCCAACGTCCTGACTTTC | CASSSVVGANVLTF
13 | TRBJ1-1 | many | . | TRBV2 | TGTGCCAGCAGGCCGGATGGGTACACTGAAGCTTTCTTT | CASRPDGYTEAFF
15 | TRBJ2-7 | many | TRBD2 | TRBV28 | TGTGCCAGCAGTTTCCCAGCGGGAGGATCCTACGAGCAGTACTTC | CASSFPAGGSYEQYF
16 | TRBJ1-1 | . | TRBD1 | TRBV9 | TGTGCCAGCAGCCCCCCGGGACAGGGAAAATGGACTGAAGCTTTCTTT | CASSPPGQGKWTEAFF
15 | TRBJ2-7 | once | TRBD2 | TRBV5-1 | TGTGCCAGCAGCTCCCCTCGGACTAGTTCCTACGAGCAGTACTTC | CASSSPRTSSYEQYF
15 | TRBJ2-3 | many | TRBD1 | TRBV5-8 | TGTGCCAGCAGCAGGGGACAGGGGTGGACAGATACGCAGTATTTT | CASSRGQGWTDTQYF
15 | TRBJ2-7 | many | . | TRBV7-9 | TGTGCCAGCAGCTTAGCTCAACGGGGTAAGGACGAGCAGTACTTC | CASSLAQRGKDEQYF
15 | TRBJ2-5 | . | TRBD1 | TRBV5-4 | TGTGCCAGCAGCACTGCCGGGACAGGAGGCGAGACCCAGTACTTC | CASSTAGTGGETQYF
12 | TRBJ2-2 | few | . | TRBV14 | TGTGCCAGCAGCCAAGAAGTAGGGGCGCCCCTTTTT | CASSQEVGAPLF
15 | TRBJ2-2 | . | TRBD2 | TRBV4-3 | TGCGCCAGCAGCCCCTGGACTAGCGGTACCGGGGAGCTGTTTTTT | CASSPWTSGTGELFF
17 | TRBJ2-6 | many | . | TRBV6-2/TRBV6-3 | TGTGCCAGCAGTTCTCATACAGGGGGGGCTGGGGCCAACGTCCTGACTTTC | CASSSHTGGAGANVLTF
17 | TRBJ1-4 | many | . | TRBV28 | TGTGCCAGCAGTTTTTCGAGGGGCACAGGAGATGGCGAAAAACTGTTTTTT | CASSFSRGTGDGEKLFF
15 | TRBJ1-6 | . | TRBD1 | TRBV6-1 | TGTGCCGGCTCCGGGACAGGGGGCGAAAATTCACCCCTCCACTTT | CAGSGTGGENSPLHF
13 | TRBJ1-5 | . | . | TRBV28 | TGTGCCAGCAGTTTTATCCCGGATCAGCCCCAGCATTTT | CASSFIPDQPQHF
14 | TRBJ1-5 | . | . | TRBV12-3/TRBV12-4 | TGTGCCAGCAGTTTGGGCTGGGGGGCTCAGCCCCAGCATTTT | CASSLGWGAQPQHF
14 | TRBJ2-1 | many | TRBD2 | TRBV12-3/TRBV12-4 | TGTGCCAGCAGTTTAGAACTAGCGGGGAGTGAGCAGTTCTTC | CASSLELAGSEQFF
11 | TRBJ1-1 | many | . | TRBV7-8 | TGTGCCAGCAGCTTACAAAATGAAGCTTTCTTT | CASSLQNEAFF
17 | TRBJ2-1 | . | TRBD2 | TRBV6-1 | TGTGCCAGCAGGCCAACGGGTAGCGGGACCCCCTACAATGAGCAGTTCTTC | CASRPTGSGTPYNEQFF
16 | TRBJ2-6 | few | TRBD2 | TRBV19 | TGTGCCAGTAGTAACGGGGGGGGGCAAGGGGCCAACGTCCTGACTTTC | CASSNGGGQGANVLTF
12 | TRBJ1-2 | . | . | TRBV2 | TGTGCCAGCAGGGGGGGGTCCGACGGCTACACCTTC | CASRGGSDGYTF
15 | TRBJ2-6 | few | . | TRBV5-1 | TGCGCCAGCAGCTTGAGAGTTGCTGGGGCCAACGTCCTGACTTTC | CASSLRVAGANVLTF
14 | TRBJ2-7 | few | . | TRBV27 | TGTGCCAGCAGACCTCATCGGAGCTCCTACGAGCAGTACTTC | CASRPHRSSYEQYF
12 | TRBJ2-7 | many | . | TRBV11-1 | TGTGCCAGCAGCCTCCGACAGGACGAGCAGTACTTC | CASSLRQDEQYF
15 | TRBJ1-1 | many | TRBD1 | TRBV28 | TGTGCCAGCGTAAAAGGGGGCGGGTTCGCATATGAAGCTTTCTTT | CASVKGGGFAYEAFF
17 | TRBJ2-2 | many | TRBD2 | TRBV2 | TGTGCCGCTACAAAGTACGAGCTAGCGGGAAGCACCGGGGAGCTGTTTTTT | CAATKYELAGSTGELFF
14 | TRBJ2-5 | . | TRBD1 | TRBV4-1 | TGCGCCAGCAGCCAAATGACAGGGGAAGAGACCCAGTACTTC | CASSQMTGEETQYF